Sequencing of this T cell receptor beta chain was carried out in a study of shared clonotypes between healthy human individuals. Study background: Three plates each covered CD4 naive and memory; CD8 naive two, CD8 memory one.

The CDR3 spans 14 residues. Germline CDR1 is SEHNR and CDR2 is FQNEAQ (reference sequence). The ends were cut back, 4 bases at V and 6 bases at J, with 13 bases in the middle. Naive CD45RA+ and memory CD45RA-negative subsets were split from CD4+ cells. Profiling relied on immunoSEQ multiplex PCR, and the TCRdb table lists in-frame clones only, not all of them. The sample yields just over 2,000,000 clones, 95% seen once. Material for sequencing was naive CD4+ T cells sorted from blood. Specified subset: CD45RA+ positively selected. The sequence came from a young man in good health. This chain connects TRBV7-9 to TRBJ2-1; tentatively, D is TRBD1 or TRBD2 (5 bases each). The DNA for the CDR3 is TGTGCCAGCAGCTCGGGGACGTCATCCAATGAGCAGTTCTTC. Its translation: CASSSGTSSNEQFF.